The TCR beta chain described here comes from a study of blood T cell repertoires in COVID-19. This clone was found once. V lost 6 bases to trimming and J lost 13 bases; unmatched junction nucleotides: 11. Germline V lookup: CDR1 SNHLY, CDR2 FYNNEI. The CDR3 is 14 residues long. Per the original data handling: Nucleated cell number was recorded as an estimate derived from reference gene primer amplification. Some clones are missing from TCRdb's copy, which holds only in-frame ones; the method was immunoSEQ multiplex PCR. V, J and clone size were drawn from that table, and D and trimming were deduced from the DNA. The sample shows roughly 80,000 clones, roughly 82% of them seen only once.

The sequence came from an older man with acute or convalescent COVID-19. The sequencing sample was made of peripheral blood. V is TRBV2 and J is TRBJ1-6; 8 bases match TRBD1. CDR3 bases: TGTGCCAGCAGGGACAGGGATACAGGTAGTCCCCTCCACTTT. Protein product: CASRDRDTGSPLHF.